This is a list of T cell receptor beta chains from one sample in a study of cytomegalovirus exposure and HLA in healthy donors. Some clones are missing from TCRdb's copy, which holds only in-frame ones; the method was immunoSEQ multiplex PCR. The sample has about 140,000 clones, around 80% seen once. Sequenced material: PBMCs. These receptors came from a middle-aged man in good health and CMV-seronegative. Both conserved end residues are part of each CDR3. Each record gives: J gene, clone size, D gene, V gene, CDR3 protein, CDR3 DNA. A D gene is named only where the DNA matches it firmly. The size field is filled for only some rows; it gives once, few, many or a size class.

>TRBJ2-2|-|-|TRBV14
CASSQVGLAGELFF
TGTGCCAGCAGCCAAGTCGGTCTAGCCGGGGAGCTGTTTTTT
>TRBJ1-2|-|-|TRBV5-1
CASSLLGGGYGYTF
TGCGCCAGCAGCCTGCTAGGCGGAGGGTATGGCTACACCTTC
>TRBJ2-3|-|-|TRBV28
CASRAWGGATDTQYF
TGTGCCAGTAGGGCGTGGGGGGGCGCGACAGATACGCAGTATTTT
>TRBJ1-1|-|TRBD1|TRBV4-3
CASSQTGGATEAFF
TGCGCCAGCAGCCAGACAGGGGGGGCGACTGAAGCTTTCTTT
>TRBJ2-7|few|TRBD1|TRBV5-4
CASSKDRVYYEQYF
TGTGCCAGCAGCAAGGACAGGGTTTACTACGAGCAGTACTTC
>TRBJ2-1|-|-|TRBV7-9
CASSRTRGYNEQFF
TGTGCCAGCAGCCGAACCCGAGGGTACAATGAGCAGTTCTTC
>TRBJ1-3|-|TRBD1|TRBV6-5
CASSYGTGAGNTIYF
TGTGCCAGCAGCTACGGGACAGGGGCTGGAAACACCATATATTTT
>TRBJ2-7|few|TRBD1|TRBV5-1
CASSSGTGNEQYF
TGCGCCAGCAGCTCTGGGACAGGCAACGAGCAGTACTTC
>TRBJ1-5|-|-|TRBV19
CASSTFVGPQHF
TGTGCCAGTAGTACATTCGTCGGGCCCCAGCATTTT
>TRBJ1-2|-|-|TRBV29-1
CSVGHNYGYTF
TGCAGCGTGGGACATAACTATGGCTACACCTTC
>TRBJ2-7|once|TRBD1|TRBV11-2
CASDSGQAYEQYF
TGTGCCAGCGACTCGGGACAGGCCTACGAGCAGTACTTC
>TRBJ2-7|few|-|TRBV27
CASSLGTYYEQYF
TGTGCCAGCAGTTTAGGTACTTACTACGAGCAGTACTTC
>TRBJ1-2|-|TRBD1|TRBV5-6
CASSPRDSSNYGYTF
TGTGCCAGCAGCCCCCGGGACAGTTCTAACTATGGCTACACCTTC
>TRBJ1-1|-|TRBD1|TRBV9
CASSNRQGTNTEAFF
TGTGCCAGCAGCAACCGACAGGGGACCAACACTGAAGCTTTCTTT
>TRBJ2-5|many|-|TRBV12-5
CASGFSGAGTQYF
TGTGCTAGTGGTTTTTCAGGGGCGGGGACCCAGTACTTC
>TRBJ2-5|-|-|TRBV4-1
CASSQEDRVLEQTQYF
TGCGCCAGCAGCCAAGAAGATCGAGTGCTGGAGCAGACCCAGTACTTC
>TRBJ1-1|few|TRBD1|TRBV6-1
CASSPDRGNTEAFF
TGTGCCAGCAGTCCGGACAGGGGGAACACTGAAGCTTTCTTT
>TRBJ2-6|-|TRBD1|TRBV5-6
CASSRTDRGMSGANVLTF
TGTGCCAGCAGCCGGACGGACAGGGGTATGTCTGGGGCCAACGTCCTGACTTTC
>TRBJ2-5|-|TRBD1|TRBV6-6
CASSSWTGGAETQYF
TGTGCCAGCAGTTCCTGGACAGGGGGCGCAGAGACCCAGTACTTC
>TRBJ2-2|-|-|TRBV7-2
CASRQANTGELFF
TGTGCCAGCAGACAGGCGAACACCGGGGAGCTGTTTTTT
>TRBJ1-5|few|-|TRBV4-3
CASSLQRNQPQHF
TGCGCCAGCAGCCTACAGAGAAATCAGCCCCAGCATTTT
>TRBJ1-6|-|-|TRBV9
CASSVDSLPGKPSSYNSPLHF
TGTGCCAGCAGCGTAGATTCCCTTCCGGGAAAACCGAGCTCCTATAATTCACCCCTCCACTTT
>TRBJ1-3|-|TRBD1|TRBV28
CASNPQGAGNTIYF
TGTGCCAGCAATCCACAGGGGGCTGGAAACACCATATATTTT
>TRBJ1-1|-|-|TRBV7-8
CASSLVPGSEAFF
TGTGCCAGCAGCTTAGTCCCGGGAAGCGAAGCTTTCTTT
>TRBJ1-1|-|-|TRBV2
CASSGTNFGTQEAFF
TGTGCCAGCAGCGGAACTAACTTCGGGACACAGGAAGCTTTCTTT
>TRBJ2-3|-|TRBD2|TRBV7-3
CASSLTLTSGGGTDTQYF
TGTGCCAGCAGCTTAACGTTGACTAGCGGGGGGGGCACAGATACGCAGTATTTT
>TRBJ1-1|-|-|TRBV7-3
CASSPAHLTAMNTEAFF
TGTGCCAGCAGCCCTGCACATCTGACAGCGATGAACACTGAAGCTTTCTTT
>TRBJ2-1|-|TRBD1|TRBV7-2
CASSTRQGAYNEQFF
TGTGCCAGCAGCACCCGACAGGGAGCCTACAATGAGCAGTTCTTC
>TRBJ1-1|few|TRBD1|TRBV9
CASSAGQDEAFF
TGTGCCAGCAGCGCGGGACAGGACGAAGCTTTCTTT
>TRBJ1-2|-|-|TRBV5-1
CASSSVANYGYTF
TGCGCCAGCAGCTCGGTAGCTAACTATGGCTACACCTTC
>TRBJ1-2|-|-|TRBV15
CATSPRGNYGYTF
TGTGCCACCAGCCCCCGGGGGAACTATGGCTACACCTTC
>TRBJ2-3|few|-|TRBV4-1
CASSPLGTQSTDTQYF
TGCGCCAGCAGCCCATTGGGGACACAAAGCACAGATACGCAGTATTTT
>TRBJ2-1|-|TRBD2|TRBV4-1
CASSQDIASGAYNEQFF
TGCGCCAGCAGCCAAGATATCGCTAGCGGGGCCTACAATGAGCAGTTCTTC
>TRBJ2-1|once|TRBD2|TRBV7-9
CASSSPERGGSYNEQFF
TGTGCCAGCAGCTCGCCGGAGCGGGGGGGCAGCTACAATGAGCAGTTCTTC
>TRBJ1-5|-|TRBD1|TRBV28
CASSSRLNRGLSNQPQHF
TGTGCCAGCAGTTCCAGACTGAACAGGGGTTTAAGCAATCAGCCCCAGCATTTT
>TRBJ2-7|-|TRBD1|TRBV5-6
CASSWGQGAYEQYF
TGTGCCAGCAGCTGGGGACAGGGGGCCTACGAGCAGTACTTC
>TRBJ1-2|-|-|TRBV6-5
CASNNAYGYTF
TGTGCCAGCAACAACGCATATGGCTACACCTTC
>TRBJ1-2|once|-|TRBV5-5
CASSLGWGAGYTF
TGTGCCAGCAGCTTGGGGTGGGGCGCCGGCTACACCTTC
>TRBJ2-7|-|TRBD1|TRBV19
CASSITTGTGGYEQYF
TGTGCCAGTAGTATTACCACCGGGACAGGGGGCTACGAGCAGTACTTC
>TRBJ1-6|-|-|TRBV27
CASSGAHRVLNLHF
TGTGCCAGCAGTGGAGCCCACAGGGTTCTAAATCTCCACTTT
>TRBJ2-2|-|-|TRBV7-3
CASSLSLASGELFF
TGTGCCAGCAGCTTAAGTCTAGCTTCCGGGGAGCTGTTTTTT
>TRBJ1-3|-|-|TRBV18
CASSPTGPEDTIYF
TGTGCCAGCTCACCGACAGGCCCGGAGGACACCATATATTTT